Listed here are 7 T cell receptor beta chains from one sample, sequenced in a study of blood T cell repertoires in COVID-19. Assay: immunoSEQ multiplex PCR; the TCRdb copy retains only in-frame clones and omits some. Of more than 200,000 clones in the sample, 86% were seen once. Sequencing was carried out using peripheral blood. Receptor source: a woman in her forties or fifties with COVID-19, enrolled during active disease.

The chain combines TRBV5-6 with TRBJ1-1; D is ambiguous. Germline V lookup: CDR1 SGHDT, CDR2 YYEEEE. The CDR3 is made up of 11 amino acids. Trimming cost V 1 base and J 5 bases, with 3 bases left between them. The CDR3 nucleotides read TGTGCCAGCAGCTTGTCTACTGAAGCTTTCTTT. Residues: CASSLSTEAFF.

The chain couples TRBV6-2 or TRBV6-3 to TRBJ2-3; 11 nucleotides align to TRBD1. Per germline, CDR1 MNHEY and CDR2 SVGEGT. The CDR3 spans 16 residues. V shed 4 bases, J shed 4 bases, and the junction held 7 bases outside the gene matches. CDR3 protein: CASSFPRGQGADTQYF. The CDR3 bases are TGTGCCAGCAGTTTCCCGAGGGGACAGGGGGCAGATACGCAGTATTTT.

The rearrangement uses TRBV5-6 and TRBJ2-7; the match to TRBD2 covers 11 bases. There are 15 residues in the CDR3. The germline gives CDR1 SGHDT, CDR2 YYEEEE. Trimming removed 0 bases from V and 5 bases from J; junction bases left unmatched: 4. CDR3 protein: CASSLDLAGGDEQYF. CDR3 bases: TGTGCCAGCAGCTTGGACCTAGCGGGGGGAGACGAGCAGTACTTC.

The CDR3 is CASSYPARGQGYNEQFF. The CDR3 DNA is TGTGCCAGCAGTTACCCCGCGAGGGGACAGGGGTACAATGAGCAGTTCTTC. The chain recombines TRBV6-2 or TRBV6-3 with TRBJ2-1; 10 bases align to TRBD1. The CDR3 extends over 17 amino acids. The germline gives CDR1 MNHEY, CDR2 SVGEGT. After removal of 2 bases from V and 4 bases from J, the junction contained 8 bases not matched to a gene.

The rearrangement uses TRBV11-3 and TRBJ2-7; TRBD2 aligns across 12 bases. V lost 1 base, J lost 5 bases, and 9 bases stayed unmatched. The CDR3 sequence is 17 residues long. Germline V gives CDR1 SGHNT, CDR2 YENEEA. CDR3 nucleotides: TGTGCCAGCAGCTTAGCACTAGCGGGGGGTACCGCAAACGAGCAGTACTTC. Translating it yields CASSLALAGGTANEQYF.

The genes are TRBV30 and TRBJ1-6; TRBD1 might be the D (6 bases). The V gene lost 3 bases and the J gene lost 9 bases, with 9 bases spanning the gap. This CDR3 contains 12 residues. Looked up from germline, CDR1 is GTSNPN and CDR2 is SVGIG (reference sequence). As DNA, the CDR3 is TGTGCCTGGAGCCTGGACAGTTCACCCCTCCACTTT. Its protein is CAWSLDSSPLHF.

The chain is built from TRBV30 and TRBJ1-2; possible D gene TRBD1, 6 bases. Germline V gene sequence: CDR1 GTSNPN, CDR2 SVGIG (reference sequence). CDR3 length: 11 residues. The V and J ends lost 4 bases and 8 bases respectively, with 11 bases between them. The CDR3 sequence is CAWNRDEGYTF. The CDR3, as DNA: TGTGCCTGGAACAGGGATGAGGGCTACACCTTC.